The sequence of this TCR beta chain was determined in a study of T cells in Graves' hyperthyroidism and ophthalmopathy. Fresh 10 ml peripheral blood yielded PBMCs. In this sample, this clonotype turned up many times. V was pared by 3 bases and J by 6 bases, with 8 bases of the junction left unmatched. This CDR3 is built from 16 residues. In germline, CDR1 is SGHVS, CDR2 FQNEAQ. Amplification yielded TCR beta CDR3 regions, with RNA transcripts as the source. TCR CDR3 regions were first amplified by RT-PCR with HTBI primers. TCRdb independently ran MiXCR on the multiplex PCR reads; one entry per CDR3 protein. The profile shows about 210,000 distinct CDR3 sequences, approximately 17% of them singletons.

The sequenced sample consisted of blood. The receptor was isolated from a man between 50 and 59 years old with Graves' hyperthyroidism. This chain uses TRBV7-8 with TRBJ2-7, with TRBD2 identical over 13 bases. CDR3 DNA: TGTGCCAGCAGCTTTACACGGACTAGCGGGAGTTCCGAGCAGTACTTC. Protein product: CASSFTRTSGSSEQYF.